One sample yielded the 29 T cell receptor beta chains listed below, sequenced in a study of OX40 agonist ivuxolimab in advanced cancers. Profiled with immunoSEQ multiplex PCR; TCRdb holds only in-frame clones, not every one. The sample includes approximately 15,000 clones, 84% of them seen just once. This specimen was CD4+ or CD8+ T cells sorted from blood, taken in a trial of the OX40 agonist ivuxolimab. Source of these receptors: an adult with an advanced solid tumor such as melanoma, head and neck, liver or kidney cancer.

This chain joins TRBV19 and TRBJ1-4, with D unresolved. The CDR3 length is 15 residues. The V and J ends lost 1 base and 8 bases respectively, with 14 bases between them. In germline, CDR1 is LNHDA, CDR2 SQIVND (reference sequence). The CDR3 region has the DNA TGTGCCAGTAGTATAGTACCGGGAGTGGGAGAAAAACTGTTTTTT. It yields the protein CASSIVPGVGEKLFF.

The chain recombines TRBV16 with TRBJ2-7; 11 bases fit TRBD1. With V trimmed by 3 bases and J by 2 bases, 3 bases remained unmatched. The CDR3 runs to 15 residues. Germline V gene sequence: CDR1 KGHSY, CDR2 FQNENV. CDR3 nucleotide sequence: TGTGCCAGCAGCCAGGGGACAGGGGGACCCTACGAGCAGTACTTC. This translates into CASSQGTGGPYEQYF.

This rearrangement joins TRBV29-1 to TRBJ1-3; no firm D call. This CDR3 is built from 13 residues. Per germline, CDR1 SQVTM and CDR2 ANQGSEA. V lost 1 base and J 4 bases, leaving 8 bases between the germline ends. In DNA, the CDR3 is TGCAGCGTTGAAGGATCACTGGGAAACACCATATATTTT. Translating it yields CSVEGSLGNTIYF. Filled out from reference TRBV29-1 and TRBJ1-3, the complete variable domain reads SAVISQKPSRDICQRGTSLTIQCQVDSQVTMMFWYRQQPGQSLTLIATANQGSEATYESGFVIDKFPISRPNLTFSTLTVSNMSPEDSSIYLCSVEGSLGNTIYFGEGSWLTVV.

This clone was seen a few times. This chain uses TRBV5-1 with TRBJ2-1; tentatively, D is TRBD2 (6 bases). CDR1 and CDR2 from the germline V gene are SGHRS and YFSETQ. The CDR3 is 15 amino acids. Deletions cut 0 bases from V and 3 bases from J, with 10 bases between. The CDR3 sequence is CASSLDLASYNEQFF. CDR3 bases: TGCGCCAGCAGCTTGGACCTAGCGAGCTACAATGAGCAGTTCTTC.

V gene TRBV7-6 combines with J gene TRBJ2-5; TRBD1 matches at 9 bases. The DNA end is more similar to TRBJ2-7, so the J call may be wrong. CDR1 and CDR2 from the germline V gene are SGHVS and FNYEAQ. This CDR3 contains 13 residues. DNA of the CDR3: TGTGCCAGCAGCTCAGGGACAGGGTACGAGCAGTACTTC. This encodes CASSSGTGYEQYF.

The chain joins TRBV2 to TRBJ2-2, with D maybe TRBD2 (5 bases). Germline values: CDR1 SNHLY, CDR2 FYNNEI. V lost 3 bases, J lost 5 bases, and 10 bases lay in between. The CDR3 has 14 residues. The CDR3 DNA follows: TGTGCCAGCAGTGATTCTAGCCAAACCGGGGAGCTGTTTTTT. It is translated as CASSDSSQTGELFF. The full variable domain, rest sourced from reference TRBV2 and TRBJ2-2, is EPEVTQTPSHQVTQMGQEVILRCVPISNHLYFYWYRQILGQKVEFLVSFYNNEISEKSEIFDDQFSVERPDGSNFTLKIRSTKLEDSAMYFCASSDSSQTGELFFGEGSRLTVL.

J is TRBJ2-1 and V is TRBV4-1, with D maybe TRBD2 (6 bases). This CDR3 has 14 amino acids. Trimming pared 2 bases from V and 12 bases from J, leaving 17 bases between. Per the germline V gene, CDR1 is MGHRA and CDR2 is YSYEKL. DNA for the CDR3: TGCGCCAGCAGCCAATCCCGAGGCGGGACCTGGCAGTTCTTC. Protein product: CASSQSRGGTWQFF.

The V and J genes are TRBV5-6 and TRBJ2-3; 9 bases agree with TRBD2. The CDR3 length is 16 residues. Germline V CDR1 and CDR2: SGHDT, YYEEEE. The V and J ends lost 0 bases and 1 base, in that order; junction bases with no gene match: 3. CDR3 DNA: TGTGCCAGCAGCTTGGTTTGGACTAGCGGCACAGATACGCAGTATTTT. Translation gives CASSLVWTSGTDTQYF. Filled out from reference TRBV5-6 and TRBJ2-3, the complete variable domain reads DAGVTQSPTHLIKTRGQQVTLRCSPKSGHDTVSWYQQALGQGPQFIFQYYEEEERQRGNFPDRFSGHQFPNYSSELNVNALLLGDSALYLCASSLVWTSGTDTQYFGPGTRLTVL.

This clone was picked up one time. The chain has TRBV5-6 and TRBJ2-1, with D perhaps assigned TRBD1 or TRBD2 (5 bases each). The CDR3 is 15 residues long. The germline gives CDR1 SGHDT, CDR2 YYEEEE. Trimming pared 2 bases from V and 5 bases from J, leaving 14 bases between. As DNA, the CDR3 is TGTGCCAGCAGCTTCTTCGGGACGGAAGACAATGAGCAGTTCTTC. This sequence encodes CASSFFGTEDNEQFF.

The chain combines TRBV7-8 with TRBJ2-1; 13 bases map to TRBD2. Trimming took 3 bases from V and 8 from J; bases not matched to a gene: 10. The CDR3 is 17 residues long. CDR1 and CDR2 from the germline V gene are SGHVS and FQNEAQ. The CDR3 DNA reads TGTGCCAGCAGCTTCCCACTCGGGACTAGCGGGATCGATGAGCAGTTCTTC. Encoded protein: CASSFPLGTSGIDEQFF.

This chain connects TRBV4-3 to TRBJ2-4; D uncertain. V was trimmed by 1 base and J by 0 bases, leaving 10 bases between them. This CDR3 comprises 16 residues. CDR1 is LGHNA and CDR2 is YSLEER in the germline V gene. The CDR3 nucleotides are TGCGCCAGCAGCCAAGCTGATAACTTAGCCAAAAACATTCAGTACTTC. Protein: CASSQADNLAKNIQYF.

The V gene is TRBV11-3, the J gene TRBJ2-7; either TRBD1 or TRBD2 may fit D (5 bases each). Germline lookup yields CDR1 SGHNT and CDR2 YENEEA. The CDR3 contains 13 residues. V was cut by 1 base and J by 5 bases, with 9 bases left in between. CDR3 in amino acids: CASSLGDVNEQYF. The CDR3 region has the DNA TGTGCCAGCAGCTTAGGGGACGTGAACGAGCAGTACTTC. The whole variable domain, filled in from reference TRBV11-3 and TRBJ2-7, reads EAGVVQSPRYKIIEKKQPVAFWCNPISGHNTLYWYLQNLGQGPELLIRYENEEAVDDSQLPKDRFSAERLKGVDSTLKIQPAELGDSAVYLCASSLGDVNEQYFGPGTRLTVT.

The gene calls are TRBV2 and TRBJ1-1, with 7 nucleotides matching TRBD1. The CDR3 contains 12 residues. The V segment lost 7 bases and the J segment 4 bases; nucleotides outside the gene matches: 3. CDR1 is SNHLY, CDR2 FYNNEI, per germline. The CDR3 loop reads CASTPGGTEAFF. The CDR3 DNA reads as TGTGCCAGCACCCCAGGGGGCACTGAAGCTTTCTTT.

The V call is TRBV5-1, the J call TRBJ2-2; TRBD1 matches at 7 bases. The J segment lost 0 bases and the V segment lost 3 bases, leaving 8 bases of the junction unmatched. CDR3 size: 17 residues. Germline CDR1 is SGHRS and CDR2 is YFSETQ. CDR3 in amino acids: CASSSFMGQTNTGELFF. The CDR3 DNA sequence: TGCGCCAGCAGCTCATTCATGGGACAGACGAACACCGGGGAGCTGTTTTTT.

This clone was seen just once. The genes are TRBV7-6 and TRBJ2-6; D is unresolved. This CDR3 spans 14 amino acids. From germline, CDR1 is SGHVS and CDR2 FNYEAQ. Trimming cost V 5 bases and J 4 bases, with 9 bases left between them. The CDR3 loop is CASSPLSGANVLTF. CDR3 in DNA: TGTGCCAGCAGCCCCCTATCAGGGGCCAACGTCCTGACTTTC.

The J gene is TRBJ2-7, the V gene TRBV28, with D possibly being TRBD2 (8 bases). The CDR3 is 16 amino acids. Trimming removed 5 bases from V and 4 bases from J, with 21 bases in between. Looked up from germline, CDR1 is MDHEN and CDR2 is SYDVKM. CDR3 sequence: CASSHRGQRETYEQYF. The CDR3 nucleotides read TGTGCCAGCAGTCACAGGGGACAGCGGGAGACGTACGAGCAGTACTTC.

This clone was observed a handful of times. The CDR3 region has the DNA TGTGCCAGCAGTTACGGGGCGGCGGGGATTTCAGATACGCAGTATTTT. It codes for CASSYGAAGISDTQYF. The rearrangement uses TRBV6-5 and TRBJ2-3; perhaps TRBD2 as D (6 bases). Germline values: CDR1 MNHEY, CDR2 SVGAGI. This CDR3 has 16 amino acids. The V end lost 2 bases, the J end lost 4 bases, and 16 bases lay between the germline ends.

V gene TRBV2 combines with J gene TRBJ2-7, with TRBD1 matching 9 bases. Germline CDR1 SNHLY, CDR2 FYNNEI. The V gene end was trimmed by 4 bases and the J gene end by 1 base; junction bases not matched to a gene: 11. This CDR3 contains 17 residues. The CDR3 loop is CASSVDRGSHGSYEQYF. The CDR3 DNA follows: TGTGCCAGCAGTGTGGACAGGGGATCACACGGGTCCTACGAGCAGTACTTC. The full variable domain, completed using reference TRBV2 and TRBJ2-7, is EPEVTQTPSHQVTQMGQEVILRCVPISNHLYFYWYRQILGQKVEFLVSFYNNEISEKSEIFDDQFSVERPDGSNFTLKIRSTKLEDSAMYFCASSVDRGSHGSYEQYFGPGTRLTVT.

The chain combines TRBV6-5 with TRBJ1-1; D remains unclear. This CDR3 is built from 13 residues. Germline values: CDR1 MNHEY, CDR2 SVGAGI. Trimming took off 6 bases at V and 5 bases at J, with 13 bases between the two ends. For the CDR3, the DNA is TGTGCCAGCAGGAGCGGGATGGAAACTGAAGCTTTCTTT. It encodes CASRSGMETEAFF.

The rearrangement uses TRBV7-9 and TRBJ2-1; D ambiguous. The germline V gene encodes CDR1 SEHNR and CDR2 FQNEAQ (reference sequence). The CDR3 covers 17 residues. V lost 5 bases, J lost 4 bases, and 21 bases lay in between. The CDR3 nucleotides are TGTGCCAGCAGCCCACCCCGAATCTCGAAAATTTACAATGAGCAGTTCTTC. Translation gives CASSPPRISKIYNEQFF. Combining the CDR3 with reference TRBV7-9 and TRBJ2-1 gives the whole variable domain DTGVSQNPRHKITKRGQNVTFRCDPISEHNRLYWYRQTLGQGPEFLTYFQNEAQLEKSRLLSDRFSAERPKGSFSTLEIQRTEQGDSAMYLCASSPPRISKIYNEQFFGPGTRLTVL.

The chain couples TRBV28 to TRBJ2-4, with TRBD2 identical over 9 bases. Germline values: CDR1 MDHEN, CDR2 SYDVKM. The CDR3 spans 13 residues. V trimming: 5 bases; J trimming: 5 bases; junction bases outside the gene matches: 1. DNA of the CDR3: TGTGCCAGCAGTCGACTAGCGGAAAACATTCAGTACTTC. Its protein is CASSRLAENIQYF.

This chain links TRBV20-1 with TRBJ2-1; D call uncertain. Germline-derived CDR1 and CDR2 are DFQATT and SNEGSKA (reference sequence). The CDR3 consists of 10 residues. V was shortened by 0 bases and J by 11 bases, with 5 bases between the two germline ends. CDR3 nucleotide sequence: TGCAGTGCTAGAGATGTACAGCAGTTCTTC. This codes for CSARDVQQFF.

The chain joins TRBV15 to TRBJ1-5, with TRBD1 identical over 8 bases. Per the germline V gene, CDR1 is LNHNV and CDR2 is YYDKDF (reference sequence). The CDR3 loop spans 21 amino acids. The V gene end was trimmed by 3 bases and the J gene end by 0 bases; junction bases not matched to a gene: 19. CDR3 coding DNA: TGTGCCACCAGCAGTGATTCTTACATGGACAGGGCCCGTTATAGCAATCAGCCCCAGCATTTT. Protein sequence: CATSSDSYMDRARYSNQPQHF.

The gene calls are TRBV21-1 and TRBJ2-6; TRBD1 is the table's D call, not checked against the DNA. TRBV21-1 is a listed pseudogene. The length of the CDR3 is 16 residues. CDR3 loop: CASGDISRSGANVLTF. The CDR3 nucleotides are TGTGCCAGCGGGGACATCTCACGCTCTGGGGCCAACGTCCTGACTTTC.

This chain joins TRBV29-1 and TRBJ2-5, with 8 bases aligning to TRBD2. Per the germline V gene, CDR1 is SQVTM and CDR2 is ANQGSEA. The CDR3 covers 14 residues. J was trimmed by 4 bases and V by 8 bases; bases with no gene match: 12. The CDR3 DNA follows: TGCAGCACCAACCTCGCGGGAGGATTAGAGACCCAGTACTTC. This codes for CSTNLAGGLETQYF.

The chain combines TRBV7-8 with TRBJ2-7; D may correspond to TRBD1 or TRBD2 (5 bases each). V was cut by 5 bases and J by 2 bases, with 13 bases left in between. The CDR3 has 14 amino acids. Germline CDR1 SGHVS, CDR2 FQNEAQ. CDR3 nucleotides: TGTGCCAGCAGCCCGAGCGGACAAACCTACGAGCAGTACTTC. Amino acids: CASSPSGQTYEQYF.

The chain recombines TRBV7-6 with TRBJ2-5, with D tentatively TRBD1 (5 bases). The CDR3 loop spans 12 amino acids. Germline V gene lookup returns CDR1 SGHVS and CDR2 FNYEAQ. V lost 6 bases and J 7 bases, leaving 12 bases between the germline ends. CDR3 in amino acids: CASRHRQGTQYF. The DNA for the CDR3 is TGTGCCAGCAGACACCGGCAGGGGACCCAGTACTTC.

The chain is built from TRBV4-3 and TRBJ2-1; no clear D. CDR1 LGHNA and CDR2 YSLEER come from the germline V gene. V was clipped by 0 bases and J by 2 bases, with 8 bases between them. The CDR3 covers 15 residues. CDR3 bases: TGCGCCAGCAGCCAAGATGTGAGCCCCTACAATGAGCAGTTCTTC. Translated, it gives CASSQDVSPYNEQFF.

This clone was detected a few times. V is TRBV5-8 and J is TRBJ2-2; D remains ambiguous. This CDR3 is built from 15 residues. Germline CDR1 SGHTS, CDR2 YDEGEE. Trimming removed 0 bases at V and 6 bases at J, with 12 bases between. CDR3 coding DNA: TGTGCCAGCAGCTTGGCATTCCGGCCCCCCGGGGAGCTGTTTTTT. Its translation: CASSLAFRPPGELFF.